There are a few counts of the clone carrying this T cell receptor beta chain. V lost 2 bases, J lost 1 base, and 6 bases lay in between. The CDR3 length is 13 residues. Germline V CDR1 and CDR2: SGHTA, FQGTGA. This sample stems from a study of early T cells in non-severe SARS-CoV-2 infection. Researchers tagged individual cDNA molecules with unique molecular identifiers. TCRdb reanalysed the 5' RACE reads using MiXCR and keeps one entry per CDR3 protein. The sample holds fewer than 30,000 distinct CDR3 sequences, less than 10% seen once. The chain links TRBV7-3 to TRBJ2-7, with D unresolved. Sequenced sample: whole blood. This clonotype was obtained from an adult who was a healthcare worker with PCR-confirmed SARS-CoV-2 infection or an uninfected control (not recorded which). The CDR3 loop reads CASSLLQSYEQYF. The CDR3 DNA reads TGTGCCAGCAGCTTATTACAGTCCTACGAGCAGTACTTC.